This entry is about one T cell receptor beta chain. What it binds is unknown. This may come from a read error, since a much larger clone is one base off. The CDR3 contains 12 residues. Trimming shortened V by 3 bases and J by 8 bases, and 7 bases separated the two germline ends. This record belongs to a study of T cells after yellow fever vaccination. Study-level results: A weaker secondary response peaked on day 5, the primary on day 15.

TCRdb analysed the 5' RACE reads with MiXCR anew, one entry per CDR3 protein. The sample includes approximately 110,000 distinct CDR3 sequences, 6% to 8% of them seen just once. The clonotype comes from a man younger than 35 who received the YFV17D yellow fever vaccine. This sequence joins TRBV12-3 or TRBV12-4 and TRBJ1-4; D ambiguous. Sample: CD4+ T cells sorted from PBMCs, taken 9 to 11 days after the first yellow fever vaccination. The chain's CDR3 is CASSFSVEKLFF. In DNA, the CDR3 is TGTGCCAGCAGTTTTTCGGTAGAAAAACTGTTTTTT.